This T cell receptor (beta chain) is drawn from a study of OX40 agonist ivuxolimab in advanced cancers. About the study as a whole: Ivuxolimab, which targeted the costimulatory receptor OX40 (CD134), was an agonistic, fully human IgG2 monoclonal antibody. Peripheral TCRbeta sequencing aimed to test whether ivuxolimab altered TCR sequence diversity and caused clonal T-cell expansion. In the dose-escalation cohort, approximately 82% of patients were male, and the mean age was around 60 years, with a range of roughly 20 to 80. Intravenous ivuxolimab was administered to patients every 2 weeks at six dose levels: 0.01, 0.1, 0.3, 1.5, 3 and 10 mg/kg. The paper covers the monotherapy dose-escalation part of the phase I ivuxolimab trial, which included N of about 51 patients. Prior anti-PD-1, anti-PD-L1 or anti-CTLA-4 therapy was permitted, and 40% of dose-escalation patients had received checkpoint inhibitors. Of the approximately 50 dose-escalation patients, hepatocellular carcinoma was present in about 20, melanoma in roughly 15, renal cell carcinoma in 9 and head and neck cancer in 9. Partial responses were achieved by three dose-escalation patients, of whom one had hepatocellular carcinoma and two had cutaneous melanoma. The research as a whole found: Low levels of normalized T-cell clonal expansion were also seen in some patients who did not respond. In partial responders in the 0.1-3.0 mg/kg groups, normalized peripheral clonal expansion was found to be among the lowest, especially among CD8+ T cells. After ivuxolimab, expanded clones were on average more numerous among CD8+ T cells than among CD4+ T cells. Clonal expansion of both CD4+ and CD8+ blood T cells was observed from baseline to week 6 at doses 0.1 to 3.0 mg/kg. Antigen specificity was not determined for the clonally expanded peripheral T cells.

CDR3 length: 15 amino acids, cysteine to phenylalanine. Only the CDR3 part of the read is kept: 45 bases, read in frame from the first base. Trimming removed 3 bases from V and 4 bases from J, leaving 10 bases between the germline ends. The germline V gene (reference sequence) gives CDR1 as MNHEY and CDR2 as SMNVEV. To sequence the TCRbeta CDR3 region, genomic DNA was isolated from the sorted cells. TCRbeta CDR3 regions were sequenced using the immunoSEQ Assay. Here the immuneACCESS table is served through TCRdb, limited to in-frame sequences with V and J called. Missing clones are a known gap in these copies; in checked studies unresolved V genes cover under half, and the rest lacks a known reason. This sample gives fewer than 55,000 clones in total; about 80% of them show up just once. Approximately 1.6% of the sample is taken by the ten largest. For this clone: It lacks a known antigen. No base quality information exists; no much larger clone differs at one position.

The trial excluded patients who had a history of autoimmune disease or who were on systemic immunosuppression. Peripheral blood for TCR sequencing was collected from all dose cohorts at baseline, on cycle 4 day 1, and on cycle 7 day 1. The samples were drawn from a first-in-human, open-label, multicenter phase I dose-escalation trial of ivuxolimab. The trial enrolled adults with locally advanced or metastatic head and neck squamous cell, hepatocellular, melanoma or renal cell carcinoma. Before TCR sequencing, CD4+ T cells and CD8+ T cells were sorted from peripheral blood as separate populations. This receptor was identified in an adult with an advanced solid tumor such as melanoma, head and neck, liver or kidney cancer. The sequences come from CD4+ or CD8+ T cells sorted from blood, collected in a trial of the OX40 agonist ivuxolimab. The receptor chain draws on TRBV27 and TRBJ2-6; 5 matching bases give a weak D call of TRBD2. CDR3 loop: CASSLREPGANVLTF. The DNA sequence is given as TGTGCCAGCAGTTTGAGGGAACCAGGGGCCAACGTCCTGACTTTC.